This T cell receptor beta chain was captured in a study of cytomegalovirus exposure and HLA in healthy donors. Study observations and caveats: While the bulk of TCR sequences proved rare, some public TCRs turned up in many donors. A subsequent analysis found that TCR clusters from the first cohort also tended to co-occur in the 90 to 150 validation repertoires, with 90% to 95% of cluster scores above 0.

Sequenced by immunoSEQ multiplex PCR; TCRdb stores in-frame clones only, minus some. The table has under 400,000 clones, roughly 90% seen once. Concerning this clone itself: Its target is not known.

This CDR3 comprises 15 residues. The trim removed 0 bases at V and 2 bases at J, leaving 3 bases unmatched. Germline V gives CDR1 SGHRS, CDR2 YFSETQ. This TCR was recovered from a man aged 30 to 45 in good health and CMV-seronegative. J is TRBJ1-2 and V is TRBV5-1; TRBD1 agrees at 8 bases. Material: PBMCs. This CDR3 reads CASSLGQGLNYGYTF. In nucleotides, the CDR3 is TGCGCCAGCAGCTTGGGACAGGGGTTGAACTATGGCTACACCTTC.